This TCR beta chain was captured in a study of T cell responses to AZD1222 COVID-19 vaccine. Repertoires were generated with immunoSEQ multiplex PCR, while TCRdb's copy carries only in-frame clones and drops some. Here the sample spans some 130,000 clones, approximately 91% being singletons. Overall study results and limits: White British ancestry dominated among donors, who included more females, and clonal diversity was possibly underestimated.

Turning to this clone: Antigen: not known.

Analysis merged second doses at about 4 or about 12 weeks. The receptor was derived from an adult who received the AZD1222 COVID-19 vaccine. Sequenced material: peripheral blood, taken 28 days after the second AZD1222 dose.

Written as DNA, the CDR3 is TGTGCCAGCTCGGGGAGGAGGGGGAACACCATATATTTT. It specifies CASSGRRGNTIYF. The chain links TRBV6-5 to TRBJ1-3, with D possibly matching TRBD1 (6 bases). This CDR3 is built from 13 residues. Germline-derived CDR1 and CDR2 are MNHEY and SVGAGI. The germline V and J ends were trimmed by 8 bases and 7 bases, with 15 bases remaining between them.